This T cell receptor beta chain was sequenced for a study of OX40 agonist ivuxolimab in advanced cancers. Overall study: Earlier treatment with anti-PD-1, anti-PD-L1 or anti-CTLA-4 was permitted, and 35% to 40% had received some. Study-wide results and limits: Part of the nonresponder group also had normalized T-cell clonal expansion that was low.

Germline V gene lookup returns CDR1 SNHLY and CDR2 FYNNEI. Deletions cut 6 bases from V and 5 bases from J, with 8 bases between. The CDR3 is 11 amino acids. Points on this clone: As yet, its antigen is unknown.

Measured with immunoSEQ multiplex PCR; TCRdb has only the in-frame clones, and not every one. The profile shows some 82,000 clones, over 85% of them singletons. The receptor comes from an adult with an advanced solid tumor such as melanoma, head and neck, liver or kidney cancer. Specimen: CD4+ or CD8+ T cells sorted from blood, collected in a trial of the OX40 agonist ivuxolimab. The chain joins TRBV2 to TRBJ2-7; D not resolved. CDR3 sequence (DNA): TGTGCCAGCAGGGACGCCCACGAGCAGTACTTC. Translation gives CASRDAHEQYF. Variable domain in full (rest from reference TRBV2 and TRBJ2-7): EPEVTQTPSHQVTQMGQEVILRCVPISNHLYFYWYRQILGQKVEFLVSFYNNEISEKSEIFDDQFSVERPDGSNFTLKIRSTKLEDSAMYFCASRDAHEQYFGPGTRLTVT.